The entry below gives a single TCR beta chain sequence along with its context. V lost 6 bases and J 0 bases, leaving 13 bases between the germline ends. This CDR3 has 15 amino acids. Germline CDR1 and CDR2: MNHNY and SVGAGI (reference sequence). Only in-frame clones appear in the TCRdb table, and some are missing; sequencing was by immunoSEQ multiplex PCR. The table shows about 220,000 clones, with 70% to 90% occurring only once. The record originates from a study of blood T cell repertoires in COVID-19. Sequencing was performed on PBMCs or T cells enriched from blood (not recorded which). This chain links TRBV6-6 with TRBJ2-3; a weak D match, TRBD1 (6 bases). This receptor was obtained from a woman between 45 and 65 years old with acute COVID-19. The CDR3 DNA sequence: TGTGCCAGCAGCCCACAGGGTGTTAGCACAGATACGCAGTATTTT. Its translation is CASSPQGVSTDTQYF.